This is a list of T cell receptor beta chains from one sample in a study of blood T cell repertoires in COVID-19. The table came from immunoSEQ multiplex PCR; TCRdb's copy has only in-frame clones and leaves some out. The sample carries some 170,000 clones, approximately 80% recorded once. The sequenced material came from PBMCs or T cells enriched from blood (not recorded which). The receptors come from a man aged 35-49 years who had recovered from COVID-19. Each CDR3 is given with its conserved first and last residue. Fields, in order: D gene, J gene, V gene, clone size, CDR3 DNA, CDR3 protein. D genes are given only for firm matches. For some rows the clone size is stated as once, few or many, or as a class when expanded; others skip it.

D gene: TRBD1; J gene: TRBJ1-4; V gene: TRBV9; clone size: NA; CDR3 DNA: TGTGCCAGCAGCAGACAGGGGGCTAATGAAAAACTGTTTTTT; CDR3 protein: CASSRQGANEKLFF
D gene: NA; J gene: TRBJ1-3; V gene: TRBV28; clone size: NA; CDR3 DNA: TGTGCCAGCATCCCCGGGGACTCTGGAAACACCATATATTTT; CDR3 protein: CASIPGDSGNTIYF
D gene: TRBD2; J gene: TRBJ2-3; V gene: TRBV9; clone size: NA; CDR3 DNA: TGTGCCAGCAGCACTAGCGGATCCCCAACAGATACGCAGTATTTT; CDR3 protein: CASSTSGSPTDTQYF
D gene: NA; J gene: TRBJ1-6; V gene: TRBV27; clone size: NA; CDR3 DNA: TGTGCCAGCAGTCCCACAGGGTCCGCCTATAATTCACCCCTCCACTTT; CDR3 protein: CASSPTGSAYNSPLHF
D gene: NA; J gene: TRBJ2-5; V gene: TRBV27; clone size: NA; CDR3 DNA: TGTGCCAGGTTAATAGAGACCCAGTACTTC; CDR3 protein: CARLIETQYF
D gene: NA; J gene: TRBJ2-2; V gene: TRBV5-4; clone size: NA; CDR3 DNA: TGTGCCAGCAGCTCGGGAGGGGGCAGGGGAAATATCGCCGGGGAGCTGTTTTTT; CDR3 protein: CASSSGGGRGNIAGELFF
D gene: NA; J gene: TRBJ2-5; V gene: TRBV11-2; clone size: NA; CDR3 DNA: TGTGCCAGCAGCTTAGTTCCGGGTCTTGCCGATATAGGCCAAGAGACCCAGTACTTC; CDR3 protein: CASSLVPGLADIGQETQYF
D gene: NA; J gene: TRBJ1-2; V gene: TRBV6-1; clone size: NA; CDR3 DNA: TGTGCCAGCAGTGAAGCCGCCAGGAGGGATGGCTACACCTTC; CDR3 protein: CASSEAARRDGYTF
D gene: NA; J gene: TRBJ1-2; V gene: TRBV7-2; clone size: NA; CDR3 DNA: TGTGCCAGCAGCTTAGCAGGGGGTAACTATGGCTACACCTTC; CDR3 protein: CASSLAGGNYGYTF
D gene: NA; J gene: TRBJ1-5; V gene: TRBV7-8; clone size: NA; CDR3 DNA: TGTGCCAGCAGCCTCGTCCGCAATCAGCCCCAGCATTTT; CDR3 protein: CASSLVRNQPQHF
D gene: TRBD2; J gene: TRBJ2-3; V gene: TRBV6-5; clone size: NA; CDR3 DNA: TGTGCCAGTATTACTGGGGGGGGTTTAACCGGGGCGCAGTATTTT; CDR3 protein: CASITGGGLTGAQYF
D gene: NA; J gene: TRBJ1-2; V gene: TRBV5-8; clone size: once; CDR3 DNA: TGTGCCAGCAGCTTCCGCGACAGTCTGTTCTATGGCTACACCTTC; CDR3 protein: CASSFRDSLFYGYTF
D gene: NA; J gene: TRBJ2-3; V gene: TRBV3-1/TRBV3-2; clone size: NA; CDR3 DNA: TGTGCCAGCAGCCAAGCCCGCTGGGGCAGAATCACAGATACGCAGTATTTT; CDR3 protein: CASSQARWGRITDTQYF
D gene: NA; J gene: TRBJ2-5; V gene: TRBV10-2; clone size: NA; CDR3 DNA: TGCGCCAGCAGTGAGGTGGTAGCTGGGGAGACCCAGTACTTC; CDR3 protein: CASSEVVAGETQYF
D gene: NA; J gene: TRBJ1-6; V gene: TRBV4-2; clone size: NA; CDR3 DNA: TGTGCCAGCAGCCAATTGGTGTCGGCGGGGAGACCAAGAAATTCACCCCTCCACTTT; CDR3 protein: CASSQLVSAGRPRNSPLHF
D gene: TRBD1; J gene: TRBJ1-4; V gene: TRBV5-1; clone size: NA; CDR3 DNA: TGCGCCAGCAAGGCAGGGGGAGGAATTTTTGAAAAACTGTTTTTT; CDR3 protein: CASKAGGGIFEKLFF
D gene: NA; J gene: TRBJ1-1; V gene: TRBV19; clone size: NA; CDR3 DNA: TGTGCCAGTAGTATAGGGGAGCTCACTGAAGCTTTCTTT; CDR3 protein: CASSIGELTEAFF
D gene: TRBD2; J gene: TRBJ2-1; V gene: TRBV7-6; clone size: NA; CDR3 DNA: TGTGCCAGCAGCTTAGTCCCCCTTCTAGCGGGGGGGCACAATGAGCAGTTCTTC; CDR3 protein: CASSLVPLLAGGHNEQFF
D gene: NA; J gene: TRBJ1-3; V gene: TRBV6-4; clone size: few; CDR3 DNA: TGTGCCAGCAGTGTGAGTCCTGGAAACACCATATATTTT; CDR3 protein: CASSVSPGNTIYF
D gene: TRBD1; J gene: TRBJ1-2; V gene: TRBV12-3/TRBV12-4; clone size: NA; CDR3 DNA: TGTGCCAGCAGCCCAGGGGGCGCCGGCGGCTACACCTTC; CDR3 protein: CASSPGGAGGYTF
D gene: NA; J gene: TRBJ1-5; V gene: TRBV10-1; clone size: NA; CDR3 DNA: TGCGCCAGCCGAGGGAGCCGGCCCCAGCATTTT; CDR3 protein: CASRGSRPQHF
D gene: TRBD2; J gene: TRBJ2-2; V gene: TRBV2; clone size: once; CDR3 DNA: TGTGCCAGCAGTAGACCTAAGCGGGGGCCCACCGGGGAGCTGTTTTTT; CDR3 protein: CASSRPKRGPTGELFF
D gene: NA; J gene: TRBJ1-1; V gene: TRBV19; clone size: NA; CDR3 DNA: TGTGCCAGTAGTAACATAGGGGGCACTGAAGCTTTCTTT; CDR3 protein: CASSNIGGTEAFF
D gene: NA; J gene: TRBJ1-2; V gene: TRBV28; clone size: NA; CDR3 DNA: TGTGCCAGCAGTTTACCAGGGGCGGTGGGCTACACCTTC; CDR3 protein: CASSLPGAVGYTF
D gene: TRBD1; J gene: TRBJ2-2; V gene: TRBV14; clone size: NA; CDR3 DNA: TGTGCCAGCAGTGGACAGGGCGGAGTGGGCACCGGGGAGCTGTTTTTT; CDR3 protein: CASSGQGGVGTGELFF
D gene: TRBD1; J gene: TRBJ1-2; V gene: TRBV9; clone size: NA; CDR3 DNA: TGTGCCAGCAGGTCTAGCCTCGGCAGGGGGTTCTATGGCTACACCTTC; CDR3 protein: CASRSSLGRGFYGYTF
D gene: NA; J gene: TRBJ1-4; V gene: TRBV7-8; clone size: NA; CDR3 DNA: TGTGCCAGCAGCTTGGGGGGGACTCCGAATCCAAAGTCAACTAATGAAAAACTGTTTTTT; CDR3 protein: CASSLGGTPNPKSTNEKLFF
D gene: TRBD1; J gene: TRBJ1-5; V gene: TRBV7-2; clone size: many; CDR3 DNA: TGTGCCAGCCTTAGACAGGGTGGGGATCAGCCCCAGCATTTT; CDR3 protein: CASLRQGGDQPQHF
D gene: TRBD1; J gene: TRBJ2-7; V gene: TRBV30; clone size: NA; CDR3 DNA: TGTGCCTGGAGTAAGACAGGGGGCGCCGAGCAGTACTTC; CDR3 protein: CAWSKTGGAEQYF
D gene: NA; J gene: TRBJ1-1; V gene: TRBV5-1; clone size: NA; CDR3 DNA: TGCGCCAGCAGCTTAGCGGGGGACACTGAAGCTTTCTTT; CDR3 protein: CASSLAGDTEAFF
D gene: NA; J gene: TRBJ2-2; V gene: TRBV7-3; clone size: NA; CDR3 DNA: TGTGCCAGCAGCTTAACCGGGGGAAACACCGGGGAGCTGTTTTTT; CDR3 protein: CASSLTGGNTGELFF
D gene: TRBD1; J gene: TRBJ1-2; V gene: TRBV18; clone size: NA; CDR3 DNA: TGTGCCAGCTCACCAGGGACAGAAGCCTATGGCTACACCTTC; CDR3 protein: CASSPGTEAYGYTF
D gene: NA; J gene: TRBJ1-6; V gene: TRBV19; clone size: NA; CDR3 DNA: TGTGCCAGTAACGGCGGGGTAAGGAATTCACCCCTCCACTTT; CDR3 protein: CASNGGVRNSPLHF
D gene: TRBD1; J gene: TRBJ1-5; V gene: TRBV19; clone size: NA; CDR3 DNA: TGTGCCAGTAGATTCGACAGGGTAGGCAGCCCCCAGCATTTT; CDR3 protein: CASRFDRVGSPQHF
D gene: NA; J gene: TRBJ1-1; V gene: TRBV30; clone size: NA; CDR3 DNA: TGTGCCTGGAGCGGGTCGAACACTGAAGCTTTCTTT; CDR3 protein: CAWSGSNTEAFF